The 2 T cell receptor beta chains listed next were all sequenced from one sample in a study of blood T cells in healthy people across ages. Primers used in a second PCR of about 7 to 12 cycles were a sample-barcoded 5' primer and a J-beta primer mix. In TCRdb, the 5' RACE reads were re-called with MiXCR into one record per CDR3 protein. In the table there are about 1.1 million distinct CDR3 sequences, more than 30% of which are singletons. The material sequenced was blood. Receptors originate from a man younger than 35 in good health.

The V gene is TRBV30, the J gene TRBJ2-1, with a tentative D call TRBD1 (8 bases). The CDR3 totals 16 residues. Looked up from germline, CDR1 is GTSNPN and CDR2 is SVGIG (reference sequence). V was clipped by 2 bases and J by 10 bases, with 24 bases between them. Here the CDR3 reads CAWSRWLVGQGGEQFF. The CDR3, as DNA: TGTGCCTGGAGTCGTTGGTTAGTTGGACAGGGAGGGGAGCAGTTCTTC.

Comments on this clonotype: Possible read error: a much larger clone is one base away. This chain connects TRBV12-3 or TRBV12-4 to TRBJ2-1; D is ambiguous. This CDR3 has 11 residues. The CDR3 DNA sequence: TGTGCCAGCAGTTCCGCGAATGGGCAGTTCTTC. Protein sequence: CASSSANGQFF.